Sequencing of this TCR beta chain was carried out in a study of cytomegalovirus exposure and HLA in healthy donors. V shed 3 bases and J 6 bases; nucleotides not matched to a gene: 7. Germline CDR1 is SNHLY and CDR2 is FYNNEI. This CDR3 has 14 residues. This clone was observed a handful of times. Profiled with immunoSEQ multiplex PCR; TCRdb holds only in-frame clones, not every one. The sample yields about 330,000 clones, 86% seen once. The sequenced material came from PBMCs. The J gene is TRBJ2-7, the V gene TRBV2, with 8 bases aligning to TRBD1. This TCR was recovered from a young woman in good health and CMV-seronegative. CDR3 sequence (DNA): TGTGCCAGCAGTGACGGGGACAGGTCCATCGAGCAGTACTTC. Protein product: CASSDGDRSIEQYF.